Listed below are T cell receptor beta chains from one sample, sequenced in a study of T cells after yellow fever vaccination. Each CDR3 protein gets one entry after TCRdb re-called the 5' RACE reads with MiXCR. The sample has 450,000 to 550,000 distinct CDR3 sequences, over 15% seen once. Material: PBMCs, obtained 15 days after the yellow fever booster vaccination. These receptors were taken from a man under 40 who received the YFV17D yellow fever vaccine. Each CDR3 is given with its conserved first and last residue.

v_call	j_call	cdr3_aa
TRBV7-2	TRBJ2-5	CASSVVAGQGGETQYF
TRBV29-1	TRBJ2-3	CSVGGGLGTDTQYF
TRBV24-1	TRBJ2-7	CATSDPLTGSWEQYF
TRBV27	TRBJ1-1	CASSLWGRDTKTEAFF
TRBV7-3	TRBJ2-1	CASSLGRISYNEQFF
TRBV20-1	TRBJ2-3	CSGSPSGHTDTQYF
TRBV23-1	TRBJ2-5	CASSQVGRQETQYF
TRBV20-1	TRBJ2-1	CSARFLADNEQFF
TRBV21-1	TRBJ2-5	CASSKFGQKYQETQYF
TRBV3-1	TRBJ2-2	CASSQEALAGVTGELFF
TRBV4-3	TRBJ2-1	CASSQDYGYNEQFF
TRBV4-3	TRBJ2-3	CASSQETRPGDTQYF
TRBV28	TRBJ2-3	CASLASTDTQYF
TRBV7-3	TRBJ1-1	CASSGNSHTEAFF
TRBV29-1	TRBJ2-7	CSARKVGGYEQYF
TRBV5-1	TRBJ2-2	CASSLAAWMGELFF
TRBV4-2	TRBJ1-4	CASSQDNEKLFF
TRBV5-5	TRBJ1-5	CASSLYSGRNQPQHF
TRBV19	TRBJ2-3	CASSMASSGFSTDTQYF
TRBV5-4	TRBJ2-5	CASRAQGSGYRQETQYF
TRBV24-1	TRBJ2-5	CATSQGRETQYF
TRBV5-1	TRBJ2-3	CASSLEELGGTQYF
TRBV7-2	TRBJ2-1	CASSFGGPNEQFF
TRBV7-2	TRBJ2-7	CASSLGPASSYEQYF
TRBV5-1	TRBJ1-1	CASSWTQTGNTEAFF
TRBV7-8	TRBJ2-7	CASSQNTGVTYEQYF
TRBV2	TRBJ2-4	CASSLGRNENIQYF
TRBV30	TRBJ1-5	CAWSVPGPAPKHF
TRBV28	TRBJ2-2	CASSPLLSGELFF
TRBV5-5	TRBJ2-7	CASSWGLAGVYEQYF
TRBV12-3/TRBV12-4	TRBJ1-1	CASSLTGGSDTEAFF
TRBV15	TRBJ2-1	CATSGQSGRFYNEQFF
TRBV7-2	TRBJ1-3	CASSQSRQGVTGNTIYF
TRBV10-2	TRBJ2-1	CASSEGGGEQFF
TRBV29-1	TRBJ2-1	CSVEGMGLFSYNEQFF
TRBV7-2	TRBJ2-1	CASSLAGSQYNEQFF
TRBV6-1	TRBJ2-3	CASRTVAGAPTDTQYF
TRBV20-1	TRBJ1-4	CSAPHREVGLLFF
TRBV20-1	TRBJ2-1	CSARDPIAGSHNEQFF
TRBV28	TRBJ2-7	CASSLGEGDEQYF
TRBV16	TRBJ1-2	CASSQDYYGYTF
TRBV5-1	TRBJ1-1	CASSLSTGALNTEAFF
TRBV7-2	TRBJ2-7	CASRPIAGGPYEQYF
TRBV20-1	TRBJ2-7	CSASVGGNPYEQYF
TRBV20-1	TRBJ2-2	CSAIRQNTGELFF
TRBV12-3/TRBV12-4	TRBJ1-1	CASSLQGSNTEAFF
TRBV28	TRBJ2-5	CASSPEGFQYF
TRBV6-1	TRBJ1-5	CASSSQGGQPQHF
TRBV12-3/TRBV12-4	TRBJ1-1	CASTTTSGWATEAFF
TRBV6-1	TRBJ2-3	CASSSSGGLGDTQYF
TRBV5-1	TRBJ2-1	CASSLLGGRYNEQFF
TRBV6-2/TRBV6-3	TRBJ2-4	CASSYSGAKNIQYF
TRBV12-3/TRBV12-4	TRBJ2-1	CASSADVSSYNEQFF